A single sample gave rise to the 9 T cell receptor beta chains below, sequenced in a study of blood T cell repertoires in COVID-19. TCRdb's copy holds only in-frame clones and misses some; the assay was immunoSEQ multiplex PCR. The sample includes about 100,000 clones, about 85% of them seen just once. The sample consisted of peripheral blood. The receptor set was obtained from a man aged 45 to 65 with active or convalescent COVID-19.

The CDR3 DNA sequence: TGTGCCAGCAGCGGGGGCTTGACCTATGGCTACACCTTC. As protein: CASSGGLTYGYTF. The V and J genes are TRBV5-5 and TRBJ1-2; perhaps TRBD1 as D (6 bases). The V and J ends lost 4 bases and 4 bases respectively, with 11 bases between them. This CDR3 has 13 amino acids. From germline, CDR1 is SGHKS and CDR2 YYEKEE (reference sequence).

V and J are TRBV2 and TRBJ2-5; 9 bases agree with TRBD2. The CDR3 loop spans 15 amino acids. Looked up from germline, CDR1 is SNHLY and CDR2 is FYNNEI. Unmatched junction bases numbered 6, after V lost 5 bases and J lost 2 bases. CDR3 DNA: TGTGCCAGCAGTAGGGCTAGCGGGGAACAAGAGACCCAGTACTTC. Translated: CASSRASGEQETQYF.

The chain employs TRBV5-4 and TRBJ1-4; TRBD1 matches 8 bases. CDR1 is SGHNT and CDR2 is YYREEE in the germline V gene (reference sequence). The CDR3 consists of 15 residues. V dropped 0 bases and J dropped 7; count of bases not matched to a gene: 5. In DNA, the CDR3 is TGTGCCAGCAGCTTGGCCGGGACAGGAACTGAAAAACTGTTTTTT. Protein: CASSLAGTGTEKLFF.

The chain couples TRBV5-1 to TRBJ2-1; 10 nucleotides match TRBD2. Trimming took 0 bases from V and 6 from J; bases not matched to a gene: 6. Germline-derived CDR1 and CDR2 are SGHRS and YFSETQ. CDR3 size: 16 residues. CDR3 sequence: CASSLEASGSGNEQFF. The CDR3 nucleotides are TGCGCCAGCAGCTTGGAAGCTAGCGGGAGCGGCAATGAGCAGTTCTTC.

The V and J genes are TRBV30 and TRBJ1-1; a possible D gene is TRBD1 (5 bases). Trimming removed 4 bases at V and 4 bases at J, with 13 bases between. Germline values: CDR1 GTSNPN, CDR2 SVGIG (reference sequence). The CDR3 runs to 13 residues. The CDR3 bases are TGTGCCTGGATCCGGATAAGGGGCACTGAAGCTTTCTTT. Encoded protein: CAWIRIRGTEAFF.

V and J are TRBV2 and TRBJ1-1; no reliable D call. V lost 5 bases and J 3 bases, leaving 10 bases between the germline ends. Germline CDR1 reads SNHLY; CDR2 reads FYNNEI. The CDR3 totals 13 residues. The CDR3 DNA reads TGTGCCAGCAGTTCTGAGGGCGACACTGAAGCTTTCTTT. This encodes CASSSEGDTEAFF. Based on the CDR3 plus reference TRBV2 and TRBJ1-1, the full variable domain is EPEVTQTPSHQVTQMGQEVILRCVPISNHLYFYWYRQILGQKVEFLVSFYNNEISEKSEIFDDQFSVERPDGSNFTLKIRSTKLEDSAMYFCASSSEGDTEAFFGQGTRLTVV.

The V and J genes are TRBV10-1 and TRBJ2-3, with D possibly TRBD2 on 5 matching bases. Deletions cut 5 bases from V and 4 bases from J, with 10 bases between. CDR1 is WNHNN and CDR2 is SYGVQD in the germline V gene (reference sequence). This CDR3 has 13 residues. The CDR3 sequence: CASSLLAADTQYF. CDR3 coding DNA: TGCGCCAGCAGTCTGCTAGCTGCAGATACGCAGTATTTT.

Relative to its sample, this clone is large (0.1 to 1%). This rearrangement joins TRBV19 to TRBJ2-6; perhaps TRBD2 as D (5 bases). Germline V gene lookup returns CDR1 LNHDA and CDR2 SQIVND (reference sequence). CDR3 length equals 15 residues. The germline V and J ends were trimmed by 7 bases and 0 bases, with 10 bases remaining between them. The CDR3 DNA follows: TGTGCCAGTAAAGCGGCGGCCTCTGGGGCCAACGTCCTGACTTTC. This gives the protein CASKAAASGANVLTF. The full variable domain, with the rest looked up from reference TRBV19 and TRBJ2-6, is DGGITQSPKYLFRKEGQNVTLSCEQNLNHDAMYWYRQDPGQGLRLIYYSQIVNDFQKGDIAEGYSVSREKKESFPLTVTSAQKNPTAFYLCASKAAASGANVLTFGAGSRLTVL.

The J gene is TRBJ1-4, the V gene TRBV21-1; whether TRBD1, the table's D call, matches the DNA was not checked. TRBV21-1 is marked as a pseudogene. The CDR3 spans 15 residues. This chain's CDR3 is CASSVRTATNEKLFF. CDR3 bases: TGTGCCAGCAGCGTTCGGACAGCAACTAATGAAAAACTGTTTTTT.